This record looks at one TCR beta chain sequence and its context. Between the trimmed V and J ends, which lost 1 base and 6 bases, there was a span of 7 bases. From germline, CDR1 is SGHNT and CDR2 YENEEA. The CDR3 runs 13 residues. Clones were sequenced by immunoSEQ multiplex PCR, and TCRdb holds only the in-frame ones, with some missing. Of 230,000 or so clones in the sample, approximately 88% are singletons; the top ten hold under 2.5%. These data come from a study of blood T cell repertoires in COVID-19. This chain links TRBV11-3 with TRBJ2-4; tentative D call: TRBD1 (5 bases). The TCR sequence derives from a middle-aged woman with acute COVID-19. The specimen was PBMCs or T cells enriched from blood (not recorded which). The CDR3 region is CASSLGRVNIQYF. CDR3 in DNA: TGTGCCAGCAGCTTAGGCAGGGTAAACATTCAGTACTTC.